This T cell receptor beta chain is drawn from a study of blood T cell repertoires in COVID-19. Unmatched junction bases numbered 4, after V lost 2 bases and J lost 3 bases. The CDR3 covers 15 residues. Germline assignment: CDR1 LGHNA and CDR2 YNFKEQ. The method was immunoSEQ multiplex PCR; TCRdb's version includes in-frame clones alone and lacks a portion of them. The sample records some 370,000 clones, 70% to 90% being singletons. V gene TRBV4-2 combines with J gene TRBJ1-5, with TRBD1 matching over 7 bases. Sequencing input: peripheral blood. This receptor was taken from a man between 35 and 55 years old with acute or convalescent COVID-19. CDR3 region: CASSQKGQTNQPQHF. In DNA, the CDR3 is TGTGCCAGCAGCCAAAAGGGACAGACCAATCAGCCCCAGCATTTT.